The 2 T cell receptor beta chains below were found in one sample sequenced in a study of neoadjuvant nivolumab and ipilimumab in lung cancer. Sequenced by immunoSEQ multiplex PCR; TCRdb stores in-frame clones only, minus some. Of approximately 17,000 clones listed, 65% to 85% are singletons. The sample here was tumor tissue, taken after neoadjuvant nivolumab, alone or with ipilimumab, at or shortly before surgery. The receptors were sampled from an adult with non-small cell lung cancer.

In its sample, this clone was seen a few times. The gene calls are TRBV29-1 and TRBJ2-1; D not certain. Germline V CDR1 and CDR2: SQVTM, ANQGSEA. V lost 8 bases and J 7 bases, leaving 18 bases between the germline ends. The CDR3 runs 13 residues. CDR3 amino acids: CSMLGSLLNEQFF. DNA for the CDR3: TGCAGCATGCTGGGCTCCCTATTGAATGAGCAGTTCTTC.

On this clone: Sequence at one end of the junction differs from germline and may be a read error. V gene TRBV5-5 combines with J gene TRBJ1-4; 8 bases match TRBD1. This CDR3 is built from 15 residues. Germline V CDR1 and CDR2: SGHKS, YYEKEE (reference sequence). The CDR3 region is CASSQDRTGIEKLFF. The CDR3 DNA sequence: TGCGCCAGCAGCCAAGATCGGACAGGGATTGAAAAACTGTTTTTT.